This T cell receptor beta chain was recorded in a study of blood T cells in healthy people across ages (dated by TCRdb to the mid-2010s). With regard to the full study: In model experiments, roughly one uniquely barcoded TCR beta cDNA molecule per two T cells was captured by template switching. Donors of different ages were randomly distributed across sequencing lanes to avoid experimental bias. For two donors (one aged 18 to 30 and one aged 80 or older), the study analyzed two additional independent replicas of 1 million unique cDNA reads from the same blood draw. The donors were divided into four age groups: young (average around 16 years), middle-aged (roughly 42), aged (approximately 62) and long-lived (approximately 74). To track age-related changes in TCR beta repertoire diversity, the study relied on deep sequencing normalized with unique cDNA molecular identifiers. The investigation overall reported the following: Observed TCR beta diversity correlated strongly with the percentage of naive T cells measured by flow cytometry. Conclusive comparison of naive and antigen-experienced compartments was prevented by the profiling of bulk unsorted PBMCs. Because the CMV infection status of the donors was unknown, age-related changes in expanded clonotypes may potentially have been confounded. Estimates of total diversity based on one million sequenced T cells were regarded as lower bounds and as underestimates. Compared with the aged group, the long-lived group had more naive CD4+ T cells, fewer expanded clones and increased TCR diversity, a pattern suggesting age selection. Observed TCR beta diversity per million T cells fell roughly linearly with age, and a significant reduction was already apparent by age roughly 40.

The receptor library was made with 5' RACE. TCRdb shows the sequencer as Illumina HiSeq 2500. The second PCR ran for roughly 7 to 12 cycles and used a J-beta primer mix along with a sample-barcoded 5' primer. A template-switch 5' adaptor carrying 12 random nucleotides introduced a unique molecular identifier onto each TCR beta cDNA molecule. At least 2.5 million CDR3-containing paired-end reads were obtained from each sample. All of the RNA was converted into first-strand cDNA using the Mint cDNA synthesis kit, with a TRBC-specific oligonucleotide serving as the primer. After uracil-DNA glycosylase treatment, a first 18-cycle PCR used universal primers M1SS and BC2_uni_R on all cDNA. Concerning the study's data processing: For normalization, 1 million high-quality reads were randomly selected from each sample, with every read carrying a distinct molecular identifier. Instead of being binned into consensus sequences, reads with shared molecular identifiers were discarded. CDR3 identification, clonotype clustering and error correction used MiTCR with a Q25 quality threshold and the strictest error-elimination algorithm. A nonparametric unseen species model with Euler transformation was used to estimate a lower bound on total TCR beta diversity. The public reads were reanalyzed by TCRdb: fastp trimming at Q25, MiXCR alignment, in-frame beta chains only. Each CDR3 protein appears once, grouped with its most common genes and DNA. The V and J calls shown here were made by TCRdb, not taken from the authors' results. The sample contains approximately 1.5 million distinct CDR3 sequences, approximately 32% of them found a single time. The top ten clones comprise 11% of the sample.

Systemically healthy Caucasian individuals from Russia, about 38 in total and aged about 6 to 95 years, were included as donors. Approximately 9.7 milliliters of peripheral blood were drawn from each donor into EDTA-treated Vacutainer tubes. Ficoll-Paque density-gradient centrifugation was used to isolate PBMCs, with at least 6.5 million obtained per sample. Trizol reagent was used to extract total RNA from the PBMCs, yielding at least 5 micrograms per sample. The percentages of naive CD45RAhigh/CD27high T cells were determined by flow cytometry on a PBMC aliquot from every donor. This clonotype was seen a single time. Its antigen is currently not known. Within one base of it there is no much larger clone, and no base qualities were kept. One read offers little support. Sequenced material: blood. This receptor was obtained from a woman aged 25 to 45 in good health.

The sequence in DNA is TGTGCCAGCAGTTCCCGACTAGCGAGGGGGCCTATCATCTACGAGCAGTACTTC. The resulting protein is CASSSRLARGPIIYEQYF. The chain employs TRBV12-3 or TRBV12-4 and TRBJ2-7; TRBD2 might be the D gene, on 8 matching bases. The CDR3 goes from the cysteine to the phenylalanine over 18 residues. This entry keeps only the CDR3 DNA: 54 bases, framed from base 1. V loses 4 bases, J loses 3 bases, and the germline ends lie 25 bases apart.